The source of this T cell receptor (beta chain) is a study of post-analysis software for immune sequencing data. Study observations and caveats: Compared with controls, patients showed significantly lower normalized Chao1 diversity. Higher frequency in patients than in controls was seen for 5 or 6 TRBV segments, with TRBV5-6, TRBV5-1 and TRBV20-1 among them.

Germline CDR1 SGHRS, CDR2 YFSETQ. V lost 7 bases, J lost 4 bases, and 15 bases lay in between. The CDR3 runs to 14 residues. Unique-molecular-identifier-tagged TCR beta cDNA libraries were used. Starting from about 0.98 to 11 million T cells, the study yielded about 500,000 cDNA molecules. TCRdb called the PCR reads again in MiXCR, with one record for every CDR3 protein. The sample contains about 820,000 distinct CDR3 sequences, 53% of which appear only once. Points on this clonotype: Its antigen is as yet unknown.

This TCR was sampled from a girl between 5 and 17 years old with multiple sclerosis. V is TRBV5-1 and J is TRBJ1-5, with D maybe TRBD1 (6 bases). The sample was blood. In DNA form, the CDR3 reads TGCGCCAGCCGCCTGGGGGCTGGAAATCAGCCCCAGCATTTT. Protein: CASRLGAGNQPQHF.